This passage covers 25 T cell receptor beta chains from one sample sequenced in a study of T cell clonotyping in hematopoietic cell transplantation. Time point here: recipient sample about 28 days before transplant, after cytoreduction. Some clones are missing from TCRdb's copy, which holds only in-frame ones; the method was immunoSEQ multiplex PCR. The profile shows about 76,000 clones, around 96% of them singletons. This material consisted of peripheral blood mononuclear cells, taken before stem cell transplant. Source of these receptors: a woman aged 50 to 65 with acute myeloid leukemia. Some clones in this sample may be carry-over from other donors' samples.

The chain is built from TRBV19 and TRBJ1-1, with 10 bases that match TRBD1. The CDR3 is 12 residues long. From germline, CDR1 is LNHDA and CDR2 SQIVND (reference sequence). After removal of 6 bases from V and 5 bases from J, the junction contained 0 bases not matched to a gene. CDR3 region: CASRGQGTEAFF. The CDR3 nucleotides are TGTGCCAGTAGGGGACAGGGGACTGAAGCTTTCTTT. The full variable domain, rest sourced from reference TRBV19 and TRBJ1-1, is DGGITQSPKYLFRKEGQNVTLSCEQNLNHDAMYWYRQDPGQGLRLIYYSQIVNDFQKGDIAEGYSVSREKKESFPLTVTSAQKNPTAFYLCASRGQGTEAFFGQGTRLTVV.

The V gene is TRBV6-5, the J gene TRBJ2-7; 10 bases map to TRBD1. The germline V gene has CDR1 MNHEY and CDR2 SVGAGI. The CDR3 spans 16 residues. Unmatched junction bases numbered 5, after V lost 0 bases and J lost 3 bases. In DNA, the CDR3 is TGTGCCAGCAGTTACTCCTTAGGACAGGGGGGCTACGAGCAGTACTTC. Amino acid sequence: CASSYSLGQGGYEQYF.

CDR3 sequence: CASSLGASKYTF. The CDR3 DNA reads as TGTGCCAGTAGTCTGGGGGCCTCCAAGTACACCTTC. The chain has TRBV19 and TRBJ1-2; D may be TRBD1 (6 bases). Trimming removed 5 bases from V and 11 bases from J, with 15 bases in between. CDR3 length equals 12 residues. Germline V gene lookup returns CDR1 LNHDA and CDR2 SQIVND (reference sequence).

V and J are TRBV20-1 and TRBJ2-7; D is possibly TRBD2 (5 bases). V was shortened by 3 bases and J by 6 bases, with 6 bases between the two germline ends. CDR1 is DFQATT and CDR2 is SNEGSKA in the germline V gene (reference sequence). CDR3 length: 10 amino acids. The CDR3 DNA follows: TGCAGTGCTAGGGAGGTCGAGCAGTACTTC. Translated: CSAREVEQYF.

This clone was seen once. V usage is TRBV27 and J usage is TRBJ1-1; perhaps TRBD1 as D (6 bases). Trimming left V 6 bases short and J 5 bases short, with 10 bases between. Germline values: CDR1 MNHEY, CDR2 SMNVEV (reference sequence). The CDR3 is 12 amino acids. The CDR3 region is CASRYRETEAFF. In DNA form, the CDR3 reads TGTGCCAGCAGGTACAGGGAAACTGAAGCTTTCTTT.

The CDR3 protein is CASSFSSGHILEQYF. The CDR3 DNA follows: TGTGCCAGCAGTTTCAGTTCCGGACATATACTGGAGCAGTACTTC. This chain uses TRBV27 with TRBJ2-7; tentatively, D is TRBD1 (5 bases). This CDR3 spans 15 amino acids. V lost 3 bases and J 7 bases, leaving 19 bases between the germline ends. CDR1 is MNHEY and CDR2 is SMNVEV in the germline V gene (reference sequence).

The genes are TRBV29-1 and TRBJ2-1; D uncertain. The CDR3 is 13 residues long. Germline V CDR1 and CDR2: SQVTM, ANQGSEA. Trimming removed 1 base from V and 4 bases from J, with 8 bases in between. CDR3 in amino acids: CSVEGPQYNEQFF. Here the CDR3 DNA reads TGCAGCGTTGAAGGGCCCCAGTACAATGAGCAGTTCTTC.

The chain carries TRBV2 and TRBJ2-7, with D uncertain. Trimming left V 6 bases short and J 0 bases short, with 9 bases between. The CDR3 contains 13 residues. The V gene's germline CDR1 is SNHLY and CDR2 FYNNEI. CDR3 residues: CASRVTSSYEQYF. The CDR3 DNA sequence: TGTGCCAGCAGGGTGACGTCCTCCTACGAGCAGTACTTC.

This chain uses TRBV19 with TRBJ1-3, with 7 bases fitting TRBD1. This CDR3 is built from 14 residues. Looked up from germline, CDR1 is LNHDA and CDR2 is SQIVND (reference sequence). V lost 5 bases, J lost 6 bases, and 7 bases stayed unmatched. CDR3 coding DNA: TGTGCCAGTAGTGCCGGGACAGCGGAAAACACCATATATTTT. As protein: CASSAGTAENTIYF.

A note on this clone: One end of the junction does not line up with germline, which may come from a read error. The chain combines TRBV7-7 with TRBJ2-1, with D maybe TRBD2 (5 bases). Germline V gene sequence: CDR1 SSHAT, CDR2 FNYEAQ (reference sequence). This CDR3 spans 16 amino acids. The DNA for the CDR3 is TGTGCTAGCAGCTTAGTCAGTTCAGGCTTGAGGGATGAGCAGTTCTTC. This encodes CASSLVSSGLRDEQFF.

The CDR3, as DNA: TGTGCCAGCAGTTTACACTCAGTCACCTACAATGAGCAGTTCTTC. Amino acids: CASSLHSVTYNEQFF. The chain employs TRBV28 and TRBJ2-1; no clear D. This CDR3 region has 15 residues. V was cut by 2 bases and J by 2 bases, with 10 bases left in between. Germline V gene lookup returns CDR1 MDHEN and CDR2 SYDVKM.

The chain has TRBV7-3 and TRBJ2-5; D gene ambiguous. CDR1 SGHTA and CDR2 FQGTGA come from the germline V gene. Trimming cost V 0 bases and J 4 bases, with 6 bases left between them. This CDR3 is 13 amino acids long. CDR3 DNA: TGTGCCAGCAGCTTAACTAGCTTAGAGACCCAGTACTTC. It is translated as CASSLTSLETQYF.

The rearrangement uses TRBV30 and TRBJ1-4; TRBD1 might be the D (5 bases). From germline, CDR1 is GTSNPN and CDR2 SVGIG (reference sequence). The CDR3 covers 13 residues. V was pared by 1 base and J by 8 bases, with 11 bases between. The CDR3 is CAWSALNREKLFF. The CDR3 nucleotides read TGTGCCTGGAGTGCGCTTAACAGGGAAAAACTGTTTTTT. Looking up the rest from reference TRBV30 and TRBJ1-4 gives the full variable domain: SQTIHQWPATLVQPVGSPLSLECTVEGTSNPNLYWYRQAAGRGLQLLFYSVGIGQISSEVPQNLSASRPQDRQFILSSKKLLLSDSGFYLCAWSALNREKLFFGSGTQLSVL.

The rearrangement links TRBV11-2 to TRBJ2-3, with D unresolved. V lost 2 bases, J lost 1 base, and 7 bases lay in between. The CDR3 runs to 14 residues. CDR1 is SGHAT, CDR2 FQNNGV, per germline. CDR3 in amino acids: CASSLSFGTDTQYF. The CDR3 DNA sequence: TGTGCCAGCAGCTTAAGTTTTGGCACAGATACGCAGTATTTT.

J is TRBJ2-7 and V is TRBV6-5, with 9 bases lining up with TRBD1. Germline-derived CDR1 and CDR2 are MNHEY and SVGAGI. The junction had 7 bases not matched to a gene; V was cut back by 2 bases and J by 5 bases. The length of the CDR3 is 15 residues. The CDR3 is CASSYPGQGTHEQYF. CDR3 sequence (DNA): TGTGCCAGCAGTTACCCCGGACAGGGGACCCACGAGCAGTACTTC.

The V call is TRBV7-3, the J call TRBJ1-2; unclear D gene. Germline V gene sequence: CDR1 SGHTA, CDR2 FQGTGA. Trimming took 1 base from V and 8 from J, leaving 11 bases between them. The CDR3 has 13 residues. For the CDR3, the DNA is TGTGCCAGCAGCTTAAAAGCCTCCGAGGGCTACACCTTC. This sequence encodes CASSLKASEGYTF.

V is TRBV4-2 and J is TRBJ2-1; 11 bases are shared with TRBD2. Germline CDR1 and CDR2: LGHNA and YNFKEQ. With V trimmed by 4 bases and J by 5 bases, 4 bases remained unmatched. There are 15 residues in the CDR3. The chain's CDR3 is CASSLGTSGHNEQFF. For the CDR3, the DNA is TGTGCCAGCAGCCTTGGGACTAGCGGACACAATGAGCAGTTCTTC.

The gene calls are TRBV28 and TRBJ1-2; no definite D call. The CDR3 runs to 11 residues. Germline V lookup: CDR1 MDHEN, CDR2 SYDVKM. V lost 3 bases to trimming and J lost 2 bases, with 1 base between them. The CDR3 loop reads CASSFNYGYTF. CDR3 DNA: TGTGCCAGCAGTTTCAACTATGGCTACACCTTC.

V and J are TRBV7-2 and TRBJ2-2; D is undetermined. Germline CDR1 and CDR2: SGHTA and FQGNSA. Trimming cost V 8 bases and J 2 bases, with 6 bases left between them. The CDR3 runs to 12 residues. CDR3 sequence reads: CASSNNTGELFF. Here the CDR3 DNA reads TGTGCCAGCTCTAACAACACCGGGGAGCTGTTTTTT.

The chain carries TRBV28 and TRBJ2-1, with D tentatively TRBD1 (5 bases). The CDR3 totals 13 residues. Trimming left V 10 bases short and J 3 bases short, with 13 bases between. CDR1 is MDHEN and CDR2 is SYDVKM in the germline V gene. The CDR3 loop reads CATRQSSYNEQFF. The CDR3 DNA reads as TGTGCCACCCGACAGTCAAGCTACAATGAGCAGTTCTTC.

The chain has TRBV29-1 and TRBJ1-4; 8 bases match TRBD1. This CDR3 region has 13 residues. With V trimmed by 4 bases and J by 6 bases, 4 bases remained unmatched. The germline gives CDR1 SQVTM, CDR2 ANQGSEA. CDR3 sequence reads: CSVVAGGHEKLFF. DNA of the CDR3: TGCAGCGTTGTGGCAGGGGGCCATGAAAAACTGTTTTTT.

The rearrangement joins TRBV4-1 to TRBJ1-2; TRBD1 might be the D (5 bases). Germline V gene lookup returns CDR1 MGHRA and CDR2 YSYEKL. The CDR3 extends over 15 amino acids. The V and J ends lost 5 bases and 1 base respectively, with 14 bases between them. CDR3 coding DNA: TGCGCCAGCAGCGTACAAACAGGCTTTAACTATGGCTACACCTTC. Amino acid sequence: CASSVQTGFNYGYTF.

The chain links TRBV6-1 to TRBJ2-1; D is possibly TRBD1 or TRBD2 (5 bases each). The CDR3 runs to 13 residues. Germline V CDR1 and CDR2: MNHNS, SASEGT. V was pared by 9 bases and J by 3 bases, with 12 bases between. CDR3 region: CASRDPGYNEQFF. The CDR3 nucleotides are TGTGCCAGTAGGGACCCGGGCTACAATGAGCAGTTCTTC.

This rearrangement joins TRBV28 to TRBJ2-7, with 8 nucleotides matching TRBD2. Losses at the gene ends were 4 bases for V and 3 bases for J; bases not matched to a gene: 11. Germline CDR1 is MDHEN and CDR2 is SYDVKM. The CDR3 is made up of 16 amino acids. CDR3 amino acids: CASSSAPAGVIYEQYF. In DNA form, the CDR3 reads TGTGCCAGCAGTTCAGCCCCAGCGGGAGTCATCTACGAGCAGTACTTC.

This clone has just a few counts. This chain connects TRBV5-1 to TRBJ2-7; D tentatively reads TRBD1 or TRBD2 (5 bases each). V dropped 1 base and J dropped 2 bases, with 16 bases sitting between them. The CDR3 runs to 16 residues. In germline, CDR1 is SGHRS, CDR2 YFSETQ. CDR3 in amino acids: CASSLSGALGAYEQYF. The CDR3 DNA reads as TGCGCCAGCAGCTTGTCCGGGGCCCTGGGAGCCTACGAGCAGTACTTC.